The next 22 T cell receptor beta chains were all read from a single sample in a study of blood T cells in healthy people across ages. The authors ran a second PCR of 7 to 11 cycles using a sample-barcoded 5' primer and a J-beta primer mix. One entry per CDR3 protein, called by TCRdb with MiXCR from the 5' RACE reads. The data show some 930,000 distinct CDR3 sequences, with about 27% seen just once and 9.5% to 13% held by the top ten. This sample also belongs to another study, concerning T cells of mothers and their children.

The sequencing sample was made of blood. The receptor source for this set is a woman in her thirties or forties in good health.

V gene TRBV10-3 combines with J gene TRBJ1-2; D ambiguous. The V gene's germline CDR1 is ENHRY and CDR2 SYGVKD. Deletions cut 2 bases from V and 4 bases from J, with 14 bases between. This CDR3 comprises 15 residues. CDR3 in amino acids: CAISETTTRLYGYTF. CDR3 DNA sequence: TGTGCCATCAGTGAGACGACTACAAGGCTCTATGGCTACACCTTC.

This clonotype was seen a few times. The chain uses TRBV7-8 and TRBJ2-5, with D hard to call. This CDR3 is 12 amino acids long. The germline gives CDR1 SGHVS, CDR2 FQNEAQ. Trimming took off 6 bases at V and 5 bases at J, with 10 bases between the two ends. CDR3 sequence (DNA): TGTGCCAGCAGGCAATTAATGGAGACCCAGTACTTC. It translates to CASRQLMETQYF.

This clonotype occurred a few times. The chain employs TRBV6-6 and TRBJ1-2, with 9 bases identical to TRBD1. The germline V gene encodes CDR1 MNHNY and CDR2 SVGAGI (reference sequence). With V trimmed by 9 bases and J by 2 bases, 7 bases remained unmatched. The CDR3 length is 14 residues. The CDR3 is CASRRDRDNYGYTF. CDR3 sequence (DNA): TGTGCCAGTCGACGGGACAGGGACAACTATGGCTACACCTTC.

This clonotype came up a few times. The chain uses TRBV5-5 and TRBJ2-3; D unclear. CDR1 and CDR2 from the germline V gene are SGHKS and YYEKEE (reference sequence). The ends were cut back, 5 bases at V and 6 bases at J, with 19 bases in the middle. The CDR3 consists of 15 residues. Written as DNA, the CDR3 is TGTGCCAGCAGACCCGGGCTCACAGATAAGGATACGCAGTATTTT. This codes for CASRPGLTDKDTQYF.

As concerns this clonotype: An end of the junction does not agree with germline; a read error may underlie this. The CDR3 DNA reads as TGTAGTACAAGGCGGATAGAACCCTACGAGCAGTACTTC. It translates to CSTRRIEPYEQYF. This chain joins TRBV20-1 and TRBJ2-5; D unresolved. TRBJ2-7 matches the DNA end more closely, so the J call is doubtful. Germline V gives CDR1 DFQATT, CDR2 SNEGSKA (reference sequence). The CDR3 spans 13 residues.

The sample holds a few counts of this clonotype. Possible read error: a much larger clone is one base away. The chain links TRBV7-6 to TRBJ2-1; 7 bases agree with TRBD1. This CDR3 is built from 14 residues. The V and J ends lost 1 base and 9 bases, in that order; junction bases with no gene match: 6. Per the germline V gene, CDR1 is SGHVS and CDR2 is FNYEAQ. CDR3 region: CASSLGPGGPEQFF. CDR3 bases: TGTGCCAGCAGCTTAGGGCCAGGGGGTCCTGAGCAGTTCTTC.

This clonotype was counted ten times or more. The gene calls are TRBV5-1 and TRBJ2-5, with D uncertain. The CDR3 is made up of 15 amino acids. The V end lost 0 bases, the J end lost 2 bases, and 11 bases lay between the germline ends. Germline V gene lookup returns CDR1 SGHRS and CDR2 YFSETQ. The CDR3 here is CASSLALWPQETQYF. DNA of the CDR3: TGCGCCAGCAGCTTGGCCTTATGGCCTCAAGAGACCCAGTACTTC. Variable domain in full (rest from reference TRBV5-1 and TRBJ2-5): KAGVTQTPRYLIKTRGQQVTLSCSPISGHRSVSWYQQTPGQGLQFLFEYFSETQRNKGNFPGRFSGRQFSNSRSEMNVSTLELGDSALYLCASSLALWPQETQYFGPGTRLLVL.

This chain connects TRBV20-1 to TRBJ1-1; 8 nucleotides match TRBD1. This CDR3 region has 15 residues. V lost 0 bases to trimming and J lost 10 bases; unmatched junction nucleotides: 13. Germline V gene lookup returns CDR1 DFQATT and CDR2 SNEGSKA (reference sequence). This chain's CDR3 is CSARDQGTGAPGAFF. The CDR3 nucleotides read TGCAGTGCTAGAGATCAAGGGACAGGAGCTCCGGGAGCTTTCTTT.

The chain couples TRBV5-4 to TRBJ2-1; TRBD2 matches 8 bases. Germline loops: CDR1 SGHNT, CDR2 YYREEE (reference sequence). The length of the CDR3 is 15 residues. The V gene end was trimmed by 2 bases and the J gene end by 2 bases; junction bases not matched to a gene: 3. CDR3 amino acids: CASSLWTSPYNEQFF. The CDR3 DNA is TGTGCCAGCAGCTTATGGACTAGCCCCTACAATGAGCAGTTCTTC. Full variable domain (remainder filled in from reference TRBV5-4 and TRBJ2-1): ETGVTQSPTHLIKTRGQQVTLRCSSQSGHNTVSWYQQALGQGPQFIFQYYREEENGRGNFPPRFSGLQFPNYSSELNVNALELDDSALYLCASSLWTSPYNEQFFGPGTRLTVL.

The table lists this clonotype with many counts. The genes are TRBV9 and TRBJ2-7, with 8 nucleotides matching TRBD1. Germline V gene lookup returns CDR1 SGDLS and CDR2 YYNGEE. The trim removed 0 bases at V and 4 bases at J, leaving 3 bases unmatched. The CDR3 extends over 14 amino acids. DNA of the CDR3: TGTGCCAGCAGCGTAGGACAGGGGATTTACGAGCAGTACTTC. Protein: CASSVGQGIYEQYF.

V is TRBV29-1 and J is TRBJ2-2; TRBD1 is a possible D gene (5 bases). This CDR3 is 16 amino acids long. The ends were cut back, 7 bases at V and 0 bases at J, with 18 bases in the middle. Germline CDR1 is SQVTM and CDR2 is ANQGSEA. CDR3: CSASRRQGTNTGELFF. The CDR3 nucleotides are TGCAGCGCCTCACGGCGTCAGGGTACGAACACCGGGGAGCTGTTTTTT.

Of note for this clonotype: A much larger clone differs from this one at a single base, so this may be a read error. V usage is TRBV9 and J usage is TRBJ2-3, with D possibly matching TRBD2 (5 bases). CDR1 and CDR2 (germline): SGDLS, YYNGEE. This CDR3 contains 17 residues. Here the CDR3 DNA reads TGTGCCAGCAGCGTAGGCAAGCGGACGGCTAGCACAGATACGAAGTATTTT. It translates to CASSVGKRTASTDTKYF.

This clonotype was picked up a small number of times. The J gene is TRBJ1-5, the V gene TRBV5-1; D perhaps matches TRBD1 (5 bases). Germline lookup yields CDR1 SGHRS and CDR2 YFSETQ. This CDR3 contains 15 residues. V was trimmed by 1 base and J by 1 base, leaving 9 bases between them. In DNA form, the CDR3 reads TGCGCCAGCAGCTTGACGGGGGAAAGCAATCAGCCCCAGCATTTT. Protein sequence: CASSLTGESNQPQHF. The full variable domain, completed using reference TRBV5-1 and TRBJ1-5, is KAGVTQTPRYLIKTRGQQVTLSCSPISGHRSVSWYQQTPGQGLQFLFEYFSETQRNKGNFPGRFSGRQFSNSRSEMNVSTLELGDSALYLCASSLTGESNQPQHFGDGTRLSIL.

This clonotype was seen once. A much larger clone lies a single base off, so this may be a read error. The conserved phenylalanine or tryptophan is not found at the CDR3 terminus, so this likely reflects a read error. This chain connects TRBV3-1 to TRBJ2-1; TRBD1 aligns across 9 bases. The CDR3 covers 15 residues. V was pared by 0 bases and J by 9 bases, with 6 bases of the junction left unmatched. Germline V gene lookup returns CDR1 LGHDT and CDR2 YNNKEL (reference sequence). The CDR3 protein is CASSQDQTGGIEQFI. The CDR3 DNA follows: TGTGCCAGCAGCCAAGATCAAACAGGGGGCATTGAGCAGTTCATC.

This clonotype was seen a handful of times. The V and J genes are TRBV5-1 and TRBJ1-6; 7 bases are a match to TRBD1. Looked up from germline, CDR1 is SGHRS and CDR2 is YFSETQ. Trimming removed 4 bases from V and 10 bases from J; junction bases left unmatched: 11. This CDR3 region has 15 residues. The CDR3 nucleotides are TGCGCCAGCAGCGAGACCCAGGGGGGAGGCTCACCCCTCCACTTT. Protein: CASSETQGGGSPLHF.

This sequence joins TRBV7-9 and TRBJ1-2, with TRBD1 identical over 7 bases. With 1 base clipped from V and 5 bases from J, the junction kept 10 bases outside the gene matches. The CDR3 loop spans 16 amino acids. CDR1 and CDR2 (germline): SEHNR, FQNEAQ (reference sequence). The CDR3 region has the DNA TGTGCCAGCAGCTTAGGCTCCGGGACAGACAAATATGGCTACACCTTC. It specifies CASSLGSGTDKYGYTF.

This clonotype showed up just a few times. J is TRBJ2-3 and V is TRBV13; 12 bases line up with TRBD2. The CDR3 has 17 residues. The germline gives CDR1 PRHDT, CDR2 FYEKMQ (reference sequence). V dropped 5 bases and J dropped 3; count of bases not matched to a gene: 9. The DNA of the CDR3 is TGTGCCAGCAGCACCCGAACAGGACTAGCGGGGACAGATACGCAGTATTTT. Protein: CASSTRTGLAGTDTQYF.

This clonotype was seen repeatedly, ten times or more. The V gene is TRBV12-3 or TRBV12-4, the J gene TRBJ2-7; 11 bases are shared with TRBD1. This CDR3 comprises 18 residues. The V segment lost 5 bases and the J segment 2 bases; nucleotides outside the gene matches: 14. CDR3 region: CASSPQTGQGVFAYEQYF. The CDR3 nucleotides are TGTGCCAGCAGTCCCCAAACGGGACAGGGGGTTTTTGCCTACGAGCAGTACTTC.

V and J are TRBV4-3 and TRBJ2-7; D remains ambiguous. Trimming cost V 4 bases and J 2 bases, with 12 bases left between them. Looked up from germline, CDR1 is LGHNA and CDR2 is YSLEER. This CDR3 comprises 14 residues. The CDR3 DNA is TGCGCCAGCAGCCCACACACCCAAGCCTACGAGCAGTACTTC. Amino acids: CASSPHTQAYEQYF.

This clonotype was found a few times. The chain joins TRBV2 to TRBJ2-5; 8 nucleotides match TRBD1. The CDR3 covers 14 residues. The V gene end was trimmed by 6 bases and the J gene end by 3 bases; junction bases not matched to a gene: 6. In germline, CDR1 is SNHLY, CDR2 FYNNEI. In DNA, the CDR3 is TGTGCCAGCAGGGACAGGGAGCTTAAAGAGACCCAGTACTTC. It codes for CASRDRELKETQYF.

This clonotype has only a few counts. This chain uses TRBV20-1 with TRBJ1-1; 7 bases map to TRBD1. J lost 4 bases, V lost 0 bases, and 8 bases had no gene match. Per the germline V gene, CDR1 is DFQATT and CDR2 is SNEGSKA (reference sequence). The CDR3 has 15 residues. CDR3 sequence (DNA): TGCAGTGCTAGAGACCCACAGACAGGGCCCACTGAAGCTTTCTTT. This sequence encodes CSARDPQTGPTEAFF.

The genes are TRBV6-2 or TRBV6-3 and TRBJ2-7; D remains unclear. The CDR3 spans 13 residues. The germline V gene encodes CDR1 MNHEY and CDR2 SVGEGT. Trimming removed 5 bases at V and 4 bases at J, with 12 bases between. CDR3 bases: TGTGCCAGCAGTCTGACGGATCTTTACGAGCAGTACTTC. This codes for CASSLTDLYEQYF.